Listed below are T cell receptor beta chains from one sample, sequenced in a study of response to subunit inactivated influenza vaccine. TCRdb re-derived calls from the RT-PCR reads in MiXCR, one entry per CDR3 protein. There are roughly 790,000 distinct CDR3 sequences in the sample; roughly 20% occur only once, and about 9.4% lies in the top ten. Sequenced material: PBMCs from blood, taken approximately 5 days after vaccination. These receptors originate from a man aged 45-60 years who received an inactivated influenza vaccine. CDR3s include the opening cysteine and the closing phenylalanine or tryptophan. A D gene is named only where the DNA matches it firmly. Rows give clone size only sometimes, using once, few, many, or a class for an expanded clone.

len	d_gene	abundance	j_gene	v_gene	CDR3nt	CDR3aa
16	-	-	TRBJ2-6	TRBV20-1	TGCAGTGCTAAAAACACGCTTGGGGCCGGGGCCAACGTCCTGACTTTC	CSAKNTLGAGANVLTF
16	TRBD2	few	TRBJ2-3	TRBV7-8	TGTGCCAGCAGCTTAGCGCCTAGCGGGGTGGGAGATACGCAGTATTTT	CASSLAPSGVGDTQYF
13	-	-	TRBJ2-2	TRBV6-1	TGTGCCAGCAGTGGGGCGAACACCGGGGAGCTGTTTTTT	CASSGANTGELFF
14	-	-	TRBJ2-7	TRBV6-5	TGTGCCAGCAGTTACTCCCTCCCAGCATCAGAGCAGTACTTC	CASSYSLPASEQYF
15	-	few	TRBJ2-3	TRBV28	TGTGCCAGCAGTGCTCCCTTGCGGACCACAGATACGCAGTATTTT	CASSAPLRTTDTQYF
14	TRBD2	few	TRBJ2-5	TRBV5-1	TGCGCCAGCACGCTAGCGGGGGGGCGAGAGACCCAGTACTTC	CASTLAGGRETQYF
13	-	few	TRBJ2-7	TRBV10-1	TGCGCCAGCAGTCGAGATCCTGGGAGCGAGCAGTACTTC	CASSRDPGSEQYF
15	-	-	TRBJ2-7	TRBV18	TGTGCCAGCTCACCACCTCAGGGGGGGGCCTACGAGCAGTACTTC	CASSPPQGGAYEQYF
13	-	-	TRBJ2-3	TRBV20-1	TGCAGTGCGAGGCTACTAGAGTCAGATACGCAGTATTTT	CSARLLESDTQYF
16	-	many	TRBJ2-1	TRBV10-2	TGCGCCAGCAGTGAGATTGGGGGGGCGATCTATAATGAGCAGTTCTTC	CASSEIGGAIYNEQFF
17	TRBD2	-	TRBJ2-5	TRBV4-2	TGTGCCAGCAGCCAAGATGGTGGGACTAAAACCAAAGAGACCCAGTACTTC	CASSQDGGTKTKETQYF
20	TRBD2	many	TRBJ2-1	TRBV5-1	TGCGCCAGCAGACGGATCCTTGGACTAGCGGGGGGCTTGGGGTCCAATGAGCAGTTCTTC	CASRRILGLAGGLGSNEQFF
16	TRBD2	-	TRBJ2-3	TRBV7-2	TGTGCCAGCAGCTTAACGTGGACTAGCAGGACAGATACGCAGTATTTT	CASSLTWTSRTDTQYF
16	-	-	TRBJ2-7	TRBV11-2	TGTGCCAGCAGCGGGGGGGGACAAGTTGGGATCTACGAGCAGTACTTC	CASSGGGQVGIYEQYF
15	-	-	TRBJ2-7	TRBV20-1	TGCAGTGCTAGGCCCCCGGGACTTACCTCCTACGAGCAGTACTTC	CSARPPGLTSYEQYF
13	-	-	TRBJ2-7	TRBV29-1	TGCAGCGTTGGGTTCAGGGGAAACAACGAGCAGTACTTC	CSVGFRGNNEQYF
17	TRBD2	many	TRBJ2-3	TRBV6-5	TGTGCCAGCAGTTACGCCCGACTAGCAGCTAGCACAGATACGCAGTATTTT	CASSYARLAASTDTQYF
16	TRBD1	-	TRBJ2-6	TRBV5-6	TGTGCCAGCAGCCGACAGGGGGCAGGGGGGGCCAACGTCCTGACTTTC	CASSRQGAGGANVLTF
11	-	-	TRBJ2-1	TRBV20-1	TGCAGTGCTAGAGATAGAAACCAGCAGTTCTTC	CSARDRNQQFF
16	TRBD1	few	TRBJ2-2	TRBV7-9	TGTGCCAGCAGTATAGGACAGGGGACGGGGACCGGGGAGCTGTTTTTT	CASSIGQGTGTGELFF
12	-	few	TRBJ1-1	TRBV5-1	TGTGCCAGCAGCTTGGGGCAGACTGAAGCTTTCTTT	CASSLGQTEAFF
14	-	few	TRBJ2-5	TRBV5-1	TGCGCCAGCAGCTTGGAGCCAGGGGAAGGGACCCAGTACTTC	CASSLEPGEGTQYF
12	-	-	TRBJ2-7	TRBV20-1	TGCAGTGCCCTTTCCAATCCCGACGAGCAGTACTTC	CSALSNPDEQYF
17	-	-	TRBJ2-3	TRBV24-1	TGTGCCACCAGTGATTTTAGCAGCGCGAAAGCCACAGATACGCAGTATTTT	CATSDFSSAKATDTQYF
20	TRBD1	few	TRBJ2-2	TRBV12-3/TRBV12-4	TGTGCCAGCAGTTTACGGCCGGGACAGGGTCGCTGGGGGTTGTCCGGGGAGCTGTTTTTT	CASSLRPGQGRWGLSGELFF
14	-	few	TRBJ1-1	TRBV6-5	TGTGCCAGCAGTTACCTTACGGGGGGCACTGAAGCTTTCTTT	CASSYLTGGTEAFF
16	-	many	TRBJ2-3	TRBV5-1	TGCGCCAGCAGCTTGGAGGTAGCCCGACCAGTTCAGACGCAGTATTTT	CASSLEVARPVQTQYF
15	-	-	TRBJ2-1	TRBV5-1	TGCGCCAGCAGCTATCGACTCAACTCCTACAATGAGCAGTTCTTC	CASSYRLNSYNEQFF
14	-	-	TRBJ2-1	TRBV11-2	TGTGCCAGCAGCTTTTTTTCTGGGCTGAATGAGCAGTTCTTC	CASSFFSGLNEQFF
14	-	-	TRBJ2-3	TRBV20-1	TGCAGTGCTAGAGATTACCGGTACACAGATACGCAGTATTTT	CSARDYRYTDTQYF
15	-	-	TRBJ2-3	TRBV6-2/TRBV6-3	TGTGCCAGCAGCTACCTGGGGCCTAGCACAGATACGCAGTATTTT	CASSYLGPSTDTQYF
14	-	few	TRBJ1-5	TRBV9	TGTGCCAGCAGCGCCACGGATAGCAATCAGCCCCAGCATTTT	CASSATDSNQPQHF
14	-	-	TRBJ2-7	TRBV6-1	TGTGCCAGCATTCTAGCAGGCTCAGCCTACGAGCAGTACTTC	CASILAGSAYEQYF
14	-	-	TRBJ1-1	TRBV20-1	TGCAGTGCTAGATTGGGACATCCGAACACTGAAGCTTTCTTT	CSARLGHPNTEAFF
16	-	-	TRBJ1-1	TRBV25-1	TGTGCCAGCAGTGAATATTACGGCAGGGGTAGAACTGAAGCTTTCTTT	CASSEYYGRGRTEAFF
15	TRBD2	few	TRBJ2-1	TRBV10-3	TGTGCCATCAGTGAGTCGAGGACTAGCGACAATGAGCAGTTCTTC	CAISESRTSDNEQFF
13	-	few	TRBJ1-1	TRBV5-1	TGCGCCAGCAGCTTGGAAGGGGAAACTGAAGCTTTCTTT	CASSLEGETEAFF
14	-	few	TRBJ1-1	TRBV12-3/TRBV12-4	TGTGCCAGCAGTCGCTCCATCCTCAACACTGAAGCTTTCTTT	CASSRSILNTEAFF
14	-	few	TRBJ2-5	TRBV12-3/TRBV12-4	TGTGCCAGCAGTTTAACGGGGGCTTGGGAGACCCAGTACTTC	CASSLTGAWETQYF
15	-	many	TRBJ1-5	TRBV5-6	TGTGCCAGCAGCTTGGGGGGAACAGCCAATCAGCCCCAGCATTTT	CASSLGGTANQPQHF
15	-	-	TRBJ1-5	TRBV20-1	TGCAGTGCTAGAGATCCAGGACAGTGGGATCAGCCCCAGCATTTT	CSARDPGQWDQPQHF
11	-	-	TRBJ2-2	TRBV19	TGTGCCAGTAGTTCTGCCCTGGCGCTGTTTTTT	CASSSALALFF
14	-	few	TRBJ2-1	TRBV15	TGTGCCACCAGCAGAGCGAGGTCCTTCAAAGAGCAGTTCTTC	CATSRARSFKEQFF
14	TRBD2	-	TRBJ2-1	TRBV10-3	TGTGCCATCAGTGAATCCCCATTCGGGCGGGAGCTGTTCTTC	CAISESPFGRELFF
12	-	few	TRBJ1-6	TRBV6-2/TRBV6-3	TGTGCCAGCAGTGACCTAAGGTCACCCCTCCACTTT	CASSDLRSPLHF
13	TRBD1	many	TRBJ2-7	TRBV5-6	TGTGCCAGCAGTCCTGACAGGGGACACGAGCAGTACTTC	CASSPDRGHEQYF
13	-	few	TRBJ2-7	TRBV20-1	TGCAGTGCTAGTCCCCGAGCAGGGCGTGAGCAGTACTTC	CSASPRAGREQYF
16	TRBD2	-	TRBJ2-5	TRBV7-8	TGTGCCAGCAGTCTACTAGCGGGGGGGTCTGTCGAGACCCAGTACTTC	CASSLLAGGSVETQYF
20	TRBD2	-	TRBJ2-1	TRBV12-3/TRBV12-4	TGTGCCAGCAGTTTAAGCCCCGGGAACGTTCGCGGGAGCTCCAACAATGAGCAGTTCTTC	CASSLSPGNVRGSSNNEQFF
15	-	-	TRBJ2-1	TRBV2	TGTGCCAGCAGTGAGGTCCCGCCAGTTCGGAATGAGCAGTTCTTC	CASSEVPPVRNEQFF
15	-	few	TRBJ2-7	TRBV11-2	TGTGCCAGCAGCCGGATGCGGGACCGGACCTACGAGCAGTACTTC	CASSRMRDRTYEQYF
14	-	-	TRBJ2-1	TRBV29-1	TGCAGCGTTGAGTGGACGGAAGTTTACAATGAGCAGTTCTTC	CSVEWTEVYNEQFF
15	-	many	TRBJ2-3	TRBV29-1	TGCAGCGTTGGGAAGCGGCTAGCGAGCACAGATACGCAGTATTTT	CSVGKRLASTDTQYF